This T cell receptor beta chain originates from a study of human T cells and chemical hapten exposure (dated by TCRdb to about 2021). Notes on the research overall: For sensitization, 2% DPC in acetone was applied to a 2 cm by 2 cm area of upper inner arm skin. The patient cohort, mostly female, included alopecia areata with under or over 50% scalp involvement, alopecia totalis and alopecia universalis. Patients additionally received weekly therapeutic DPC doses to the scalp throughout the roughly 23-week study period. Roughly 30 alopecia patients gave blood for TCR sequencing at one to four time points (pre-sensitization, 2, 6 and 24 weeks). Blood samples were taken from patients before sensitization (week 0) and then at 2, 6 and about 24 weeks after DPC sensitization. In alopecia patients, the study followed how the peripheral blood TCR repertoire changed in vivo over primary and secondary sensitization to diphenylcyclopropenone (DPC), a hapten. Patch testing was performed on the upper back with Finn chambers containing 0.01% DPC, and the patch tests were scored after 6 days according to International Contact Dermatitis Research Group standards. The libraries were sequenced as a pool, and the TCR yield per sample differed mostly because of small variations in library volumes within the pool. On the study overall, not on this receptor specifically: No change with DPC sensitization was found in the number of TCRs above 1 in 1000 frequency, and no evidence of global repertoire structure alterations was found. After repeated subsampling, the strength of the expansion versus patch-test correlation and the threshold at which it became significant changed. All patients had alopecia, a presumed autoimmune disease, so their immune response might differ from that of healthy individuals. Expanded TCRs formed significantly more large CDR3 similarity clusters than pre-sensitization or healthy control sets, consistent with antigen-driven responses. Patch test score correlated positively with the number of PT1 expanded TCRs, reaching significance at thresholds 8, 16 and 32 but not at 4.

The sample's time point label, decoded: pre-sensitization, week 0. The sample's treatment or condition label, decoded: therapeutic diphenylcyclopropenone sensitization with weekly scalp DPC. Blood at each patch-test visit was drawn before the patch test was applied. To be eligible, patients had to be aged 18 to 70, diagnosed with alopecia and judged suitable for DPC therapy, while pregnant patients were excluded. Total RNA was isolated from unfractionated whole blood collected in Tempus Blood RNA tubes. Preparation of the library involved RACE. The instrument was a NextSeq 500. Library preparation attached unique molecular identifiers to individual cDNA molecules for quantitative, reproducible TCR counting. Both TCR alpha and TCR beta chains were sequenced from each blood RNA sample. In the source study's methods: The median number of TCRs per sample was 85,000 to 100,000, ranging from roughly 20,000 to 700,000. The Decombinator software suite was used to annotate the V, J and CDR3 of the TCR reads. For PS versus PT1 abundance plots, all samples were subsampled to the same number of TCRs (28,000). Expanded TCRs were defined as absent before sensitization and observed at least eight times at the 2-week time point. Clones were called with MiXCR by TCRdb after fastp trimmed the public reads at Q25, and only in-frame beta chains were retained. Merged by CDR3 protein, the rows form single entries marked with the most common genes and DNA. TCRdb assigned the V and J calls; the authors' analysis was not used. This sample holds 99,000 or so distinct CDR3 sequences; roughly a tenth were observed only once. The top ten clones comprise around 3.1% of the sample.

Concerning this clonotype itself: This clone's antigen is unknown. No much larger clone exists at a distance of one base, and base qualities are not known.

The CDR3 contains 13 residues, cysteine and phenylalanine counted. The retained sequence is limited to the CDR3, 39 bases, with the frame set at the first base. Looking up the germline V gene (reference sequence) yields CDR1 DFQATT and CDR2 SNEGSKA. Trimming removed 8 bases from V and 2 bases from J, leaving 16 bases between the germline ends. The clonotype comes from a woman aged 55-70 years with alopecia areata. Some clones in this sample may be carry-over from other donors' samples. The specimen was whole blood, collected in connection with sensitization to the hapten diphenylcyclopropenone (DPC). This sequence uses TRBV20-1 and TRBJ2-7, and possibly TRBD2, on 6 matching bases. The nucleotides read TGCAGTTTCTGGGGACTGCCGGCCTACGAGCAGTACTTC. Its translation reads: CSFWGLPAYEQYF.